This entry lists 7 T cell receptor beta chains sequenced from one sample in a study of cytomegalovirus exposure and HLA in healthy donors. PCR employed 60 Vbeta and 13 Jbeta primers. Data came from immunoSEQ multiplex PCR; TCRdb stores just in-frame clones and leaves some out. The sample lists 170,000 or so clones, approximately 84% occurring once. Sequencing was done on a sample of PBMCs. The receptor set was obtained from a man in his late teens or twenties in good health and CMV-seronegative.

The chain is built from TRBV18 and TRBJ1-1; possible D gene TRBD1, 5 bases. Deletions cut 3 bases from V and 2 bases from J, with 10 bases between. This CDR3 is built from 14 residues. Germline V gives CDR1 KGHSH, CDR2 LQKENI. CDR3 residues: CASSPLQENTEAFF. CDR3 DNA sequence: TGTGCCAGCTCACCGCTACAGGAAAACACTGAAGCTTTCTTT.

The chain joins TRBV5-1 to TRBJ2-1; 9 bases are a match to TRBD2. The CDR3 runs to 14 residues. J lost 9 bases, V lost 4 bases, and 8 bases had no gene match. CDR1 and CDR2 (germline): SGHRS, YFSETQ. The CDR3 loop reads CASSPAGGPVEQFF. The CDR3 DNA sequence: TGCGCCAGCAGCCCCGCGGGGGGGCCGGTTGAGCAGTTCTTC.

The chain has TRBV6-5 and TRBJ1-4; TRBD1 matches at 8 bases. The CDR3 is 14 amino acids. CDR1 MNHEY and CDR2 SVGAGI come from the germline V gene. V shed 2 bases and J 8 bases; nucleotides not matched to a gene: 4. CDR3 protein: CASSYGQGWEKLFF. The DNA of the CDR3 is TGTGCCAGCAGTTACGGACAGGGTTGGGAAAAACTGTTTTTT.

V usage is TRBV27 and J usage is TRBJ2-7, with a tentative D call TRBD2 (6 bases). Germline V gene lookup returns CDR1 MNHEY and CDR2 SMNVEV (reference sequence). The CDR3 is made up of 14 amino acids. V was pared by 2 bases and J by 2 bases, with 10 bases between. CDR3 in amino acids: CASSLGGATYEQYF. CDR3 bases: TGTGCCAGCAGTTTAGGAGGGGCGACCTACGAGCAGTACTTC.

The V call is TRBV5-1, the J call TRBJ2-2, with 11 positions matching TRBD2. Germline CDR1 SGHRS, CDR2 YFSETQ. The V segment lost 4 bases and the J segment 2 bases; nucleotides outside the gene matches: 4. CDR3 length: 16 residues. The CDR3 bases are TGCGCCAGCAGCGCGGGACTAGCGGCCAACACCGGGGAGCTGTTTTTT. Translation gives CASSAGLAANTGELFF.

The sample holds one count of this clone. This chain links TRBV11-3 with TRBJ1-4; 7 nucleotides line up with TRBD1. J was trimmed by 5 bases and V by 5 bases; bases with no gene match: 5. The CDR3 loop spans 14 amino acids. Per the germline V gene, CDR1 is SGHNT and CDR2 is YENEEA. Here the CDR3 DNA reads TGTGCCAGCAGCCGAAAACAGGGGAATGAAAAACTGTTTTTT. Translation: CASSRKQGNEKLFF.

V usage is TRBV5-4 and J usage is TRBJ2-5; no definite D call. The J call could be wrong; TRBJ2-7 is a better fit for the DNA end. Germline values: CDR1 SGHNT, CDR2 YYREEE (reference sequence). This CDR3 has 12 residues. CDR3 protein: CASSENSYEQYF. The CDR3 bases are TGTGCCAGCAGCGAAAACTCGTACGAGCAGTACTTC.